This T cell receptor (beta chain) was sequenced for a study of blood T cells in healthy people across ages. Study-wide results and caveats: Possibly, changes in expanded clonotypes were confounded because donor CMV status was unknown.

It was with a sample-barcoded 5' primer and a J-beta primer mix that a second PCR of roughly 7 to 12 cycles was run. MiXCR, run by TCRdb on the 5' RACE reads, gives a single entry per CDR3 protein. The data contain about 590,000 distinct CDR3 sequences, approximately 30% of them singletons. The individuals who served as donors were healthy Caucasians living in Russia, aged roughly 6 to 95. There were at least 5.5 micrograms of total RNA extracted from every sample. This clonotype was picked up one time. Antigen: not known. With V trimmed by 6 bases and J by 11 bases, 19 bases remained unmatched. CDR3 size: 15 residues. Germline V gives CDR1 SQVTM, CDR2 ANQGSEA.

Material: blood. The receptor was derived from a woman of 80 years or more in good health. The chain recombines TRBV29-1 with TRBJ2-5; TRBD1 matches 9 bases. CDR3 bases: TGCAGCGTGGGACAGGGAATCAGTTACGACCAGGAGCAGTACTTC. Protein: CSVGQGISYDQEQYF.